This T cell receptor (beta chain) is from a study of breast tumors, draining lymph nodes, adjacent tissues. This clonotype was detected only a few times. Its antigen remains unidentified. Whole-study findings and limits: Tumor T cell lymph node origin was a supported hypothesis, not proven. The data were judged consistent with most tumor T cells coming from lymph node and expanding in tumor. Compared with lymph nodes, tumors were less diverse; compared with nontumor tissue, more.

TCRdb called the multiplex PCR reads again in MiXCR, with one record for every CDR3 protein. The table has about 140,000 distinct CDR3 sequences, about 20% seen once. Axillary draining lymph nodes of breast cancer patients supplied the node samples. J lost 6 bases, V lost 3 bases, and 7 bases had no gene match. Per germline, CDR1 MDHEN and CDR2 SYDVKM. The CDR3 length is 15 residues. Sequenced: axillary lymph node tissue. The rearrangement uses TRBV28 and TRBJ1-5; 8 nucleotides align to TRBD1. The clonotype originates from a female donor with breast cancer. Some clones in this sample may be carry-over from other donors' samples. The CDR3 DNA follows: TGTGCCAGCAGTTTTTCCGGACAGGGAGGTCAGCCCCAGCATTTT. Translated, it gives CASSFSGQGGQPQHF.